This T cell receptor beta chain emerged from a study of blood T cell repertoires in COVID-19. Across the whole study: Samples came from the United States, Italy and Spain, spanning acute and convalescent COVID-19.

Sequenced by immunoSEQ multiplex PCR; TCRdb stores in-frame clones only, minus some. Found here are approximately 150,000 clones, approximately 89% of them singletons; the top ten hold about 1.6%. The CDR3 has 11 amino acids. V gave up 4 bases and J gave up 6 bases, with 6 bases separating them. Per the germline V gene, CDR1 is SNHLY and CDR2 is FYNNEI. The chain uses TRBV2 and TRBJ1-1; TRBD1 might be the D (5 bases). The sequenced sample was peripheral blood. This TCR was recovered from a human donor in a cohort sampled during active COVID-19. The CDR3 DNA sequence: TGTGCCAGCAGTGTGACAGCTGAAGCTTTCTTT. It codes for CASSVTAEAFF.